Sequencing of this TCR beta chain was carried out in a study of vaccination effects on CD4 cells after COVID-19. Following culture for approximately 11 days, CD4+ T cells were isolated. Each participant was administered two doses of either the BNT162b2 or the mRNA-1273 vaccine. V was pared by 8 bases and J by 8 bases, with 12 bases between. The CDR3 has 12 amino acids. Germline assignment: CDR1 SNHLY and CDR2 FYNNEI. Turning to this clone: The antigen is undetermined.

TCRdb keeps only in-frame clones here, not all; method: immunoSEQ multiplex PCR. This sample has 40,000 or so clones, with 72% found just once. The origin of this receptor is a human donor who received a COVID-19 vaccine. The chain has TRBV2 and TRBJ1-4, with D tentatively TRBD1 (5 bases). The sample was CD4+ T cells from PBMCs cultured without peptide, taken after COVID-19 vaccination. The CDR3 sequence is CASSQGREKLFF. The CDR3 nucleotides read TGTGCCAGCTCCCAGGGCCGGGAAAAACTGTTTTTT.